The present entry profiles one TCR beta chain with its context. The sample originates from a study of blood T cell repertoires in COVID-19. V was clipped by 1 base and J by 2 bases, with 15 bases between them. The CDR3 spans 17 residues. CDR1 and CDR2 from the germline V gene are MGHRA and YSYEKL. How the authors handled the data: Estimation of nucleated cell counts relied on the amplification of reference gene primers. Sequencing was performed with immunoSEQ multiplex PCR; in TCRdb, only in-frame clones are kept and a portion is missing. From that table come the V and J calls and clone size; the DNA was used to work out D and trimming. Among some 250,000 clones, about 89% were seen once, and the ten largest hold approximately 9.5%.

The specimen sequenced was PBMCs or T cells enriched from blood (not recorded which). The V gene is TRBV4-1, the J gene TRBJ1-5; D may be TRBD1 (6 bases). This receptor was identified in a man aged 35 to 55 who had recovered from COVID-19. The CDR3 DNA reads TGCGCCAGCAGCCAAGTACGTGGTAGACAGGGCAATCAGCCCCAGCATTTT. Translated, it gives CASSQVRGRQGNQPQHF.